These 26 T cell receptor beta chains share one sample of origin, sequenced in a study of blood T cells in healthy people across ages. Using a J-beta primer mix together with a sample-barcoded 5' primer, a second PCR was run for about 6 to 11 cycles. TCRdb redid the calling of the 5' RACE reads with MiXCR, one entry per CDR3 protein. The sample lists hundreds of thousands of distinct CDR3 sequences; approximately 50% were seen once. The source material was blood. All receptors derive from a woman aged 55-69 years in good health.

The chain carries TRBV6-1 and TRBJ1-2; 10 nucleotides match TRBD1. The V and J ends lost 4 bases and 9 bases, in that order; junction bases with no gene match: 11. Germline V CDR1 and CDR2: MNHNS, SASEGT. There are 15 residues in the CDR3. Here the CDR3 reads CASSGRDRGQISYTF. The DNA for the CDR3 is TGTGCCAGCAGTGGCCGGGACAGGGGTCAAATAAGCTACACCTTC.

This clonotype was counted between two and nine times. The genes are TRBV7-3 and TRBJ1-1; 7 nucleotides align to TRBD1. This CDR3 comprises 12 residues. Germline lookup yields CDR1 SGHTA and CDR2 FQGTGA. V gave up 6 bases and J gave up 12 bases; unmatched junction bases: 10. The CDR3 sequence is CASSNRGGRTFF. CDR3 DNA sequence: TGTGCCAGCAGTAACAGGGGTGGGCGAACTTTCTTT. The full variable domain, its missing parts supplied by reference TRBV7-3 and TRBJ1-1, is GAGVSQTPSNKVTEKGKYVELRCDPISGHTALYWYRQSLGQGPEFLIYFQGTGAADDSGLPNDRFFAVRPEGSVSTLKIQRTERGDSAVYLCASSNRGGRTFFGQGTRLTVV.

The CDR3 nucleotides are TGTGCCACCAGTGATTTAACTAGCAAGTTCTTC. As protein: CATSDLTSKFF. The V gene is TRBV24-1, the J gene TRBJ2-1; D is perhaps TRBD2 (6 bases). V was cut by 1 base and J by 14 bases, with 8 bases left in between. The germline V gene has CDR1 KGHDR and CDR2 SFDVKD. The CDR3 sequence is 11 residues long.

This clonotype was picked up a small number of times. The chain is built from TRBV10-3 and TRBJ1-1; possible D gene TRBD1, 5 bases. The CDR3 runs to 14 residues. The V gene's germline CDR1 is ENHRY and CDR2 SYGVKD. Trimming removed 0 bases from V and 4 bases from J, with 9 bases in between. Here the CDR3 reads CAISESAGFTEAFF. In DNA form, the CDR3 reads TGTGCCATCAGTGAGTCGGCAGGGTTCACTGAAGCTTTCTTT.

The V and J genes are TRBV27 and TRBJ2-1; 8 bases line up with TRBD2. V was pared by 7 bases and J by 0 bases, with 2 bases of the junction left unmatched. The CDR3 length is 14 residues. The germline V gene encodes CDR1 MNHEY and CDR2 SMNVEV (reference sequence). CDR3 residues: CASKSGGSYNEQFF. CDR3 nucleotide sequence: TGTGCCAGCAAAAGCGGGGGCTCCTACAATGAGCAGTTCTTC.

The chain's CDR3 is CAVSRTGGPGNEQYF. CDR3 coding DNA: TGTGCCGTCTCGCGGACGGGAGGGCCGGGCAATGAGCAGTACTTC. The rearrangement joins TRBV12-3 or TRBV12-4 to TRBJ2-5, with TRBD2 matching over 8 bases. The CDR3 has 15 residues. Trimming took 11 bases from V and 11 from J; bases not matched to a gene: 22.

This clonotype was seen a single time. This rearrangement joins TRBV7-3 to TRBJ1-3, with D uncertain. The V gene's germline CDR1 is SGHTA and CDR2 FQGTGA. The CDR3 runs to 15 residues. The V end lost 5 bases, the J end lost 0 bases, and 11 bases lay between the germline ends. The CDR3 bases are TGTGCCAGCAGCCCGGGCCCCAACTCTGGAAACACCATATATTTT. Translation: CASSPGPNSGNTIYF.

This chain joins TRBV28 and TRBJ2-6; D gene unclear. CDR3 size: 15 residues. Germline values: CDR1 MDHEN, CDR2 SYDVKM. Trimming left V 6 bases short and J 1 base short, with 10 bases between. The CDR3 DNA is TGTGCCAGCAGGGGTTCGGCATCTGGGGCCAACGTCCTGACTTTC. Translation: CASRGSASGANVLTF.

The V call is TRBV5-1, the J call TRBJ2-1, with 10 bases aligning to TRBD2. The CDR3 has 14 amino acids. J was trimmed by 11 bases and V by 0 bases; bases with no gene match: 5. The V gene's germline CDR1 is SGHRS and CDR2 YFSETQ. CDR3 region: CASSLGTSGIQQFF. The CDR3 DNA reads TGCGCCAGCAGCTTGGGGACTAGCGGTATTCAGCAGTTCTTC.

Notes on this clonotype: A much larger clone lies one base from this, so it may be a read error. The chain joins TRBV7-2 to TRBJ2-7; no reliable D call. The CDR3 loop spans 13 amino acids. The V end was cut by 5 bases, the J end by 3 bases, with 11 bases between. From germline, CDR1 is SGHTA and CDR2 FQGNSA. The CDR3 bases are TGTGCCAGCAGCGACGGACCTAACTACGAGCAGTACTTC. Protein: CASSDGPNYEQYF. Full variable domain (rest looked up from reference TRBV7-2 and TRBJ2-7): GAGVSQSPSNKVTEKGKDVELRCDPISGHTALYWYRQSLGQGLEFLIYFQGNSAPDKSGLPSDRFSAERTGGSVSTLTIQRTQQEDSAVYLCASSDGPNYEQYFGPGTRLTVT.

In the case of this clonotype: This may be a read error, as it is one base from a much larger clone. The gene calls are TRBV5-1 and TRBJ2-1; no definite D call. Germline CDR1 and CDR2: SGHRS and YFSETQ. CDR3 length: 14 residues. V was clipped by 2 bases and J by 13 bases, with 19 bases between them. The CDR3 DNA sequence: TGCGCCAGCAGCTTCTCCGTTGAGCAAGAGACCCAGTTCTTC. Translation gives CASSFSVEQETQFF.

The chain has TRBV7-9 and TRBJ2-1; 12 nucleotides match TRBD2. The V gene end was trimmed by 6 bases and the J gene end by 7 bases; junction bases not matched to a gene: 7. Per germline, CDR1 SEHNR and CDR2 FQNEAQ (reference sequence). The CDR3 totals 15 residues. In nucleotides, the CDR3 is TGTGCCAGCAGTTCCCTAGCGGGAGGGTGGAATGAGCAGTTCTTC. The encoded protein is CASSSLAGGWNEQFF.

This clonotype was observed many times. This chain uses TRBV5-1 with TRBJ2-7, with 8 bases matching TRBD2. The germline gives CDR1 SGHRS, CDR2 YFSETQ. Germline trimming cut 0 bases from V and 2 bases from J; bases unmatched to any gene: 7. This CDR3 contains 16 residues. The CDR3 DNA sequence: TGCGCCAGCAGCTTGGCCGTGGTAGCGGGAACCTACGAGCAGTACTTC. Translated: CASSLAVVAGTYEQYF.

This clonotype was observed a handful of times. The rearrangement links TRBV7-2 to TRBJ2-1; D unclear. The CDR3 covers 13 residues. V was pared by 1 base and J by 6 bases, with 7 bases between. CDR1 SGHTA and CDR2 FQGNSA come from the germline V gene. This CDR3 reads CASSLDGSNEQFF. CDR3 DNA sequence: TGTGCCAGCAGCTTAGATGGGTCCAATGAGCAGTTCTTC.

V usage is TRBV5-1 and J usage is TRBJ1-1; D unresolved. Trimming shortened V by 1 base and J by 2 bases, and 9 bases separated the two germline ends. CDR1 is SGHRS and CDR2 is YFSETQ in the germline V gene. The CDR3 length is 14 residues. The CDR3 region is CASSLHAGNTEAFF. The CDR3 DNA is TGCGCCAGCAGCTTGCATGCAGGCAACACTGAAGCTTTCTTT.

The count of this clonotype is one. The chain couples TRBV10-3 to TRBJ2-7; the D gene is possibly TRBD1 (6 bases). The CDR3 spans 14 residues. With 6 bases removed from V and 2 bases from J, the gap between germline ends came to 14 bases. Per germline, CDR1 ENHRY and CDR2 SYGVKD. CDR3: CAIRPPTGTYEQYF. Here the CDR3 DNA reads TGTGCCATCAGGCCCCCGACAGGAACCTACGAGCAGTACTTC.

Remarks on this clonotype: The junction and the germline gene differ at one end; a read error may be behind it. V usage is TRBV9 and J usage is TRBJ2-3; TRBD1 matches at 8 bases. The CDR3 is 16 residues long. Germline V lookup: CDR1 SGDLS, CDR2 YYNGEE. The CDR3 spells CAGSGGEGQGTDTQYF. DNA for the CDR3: TGTGCCGGCAGCGGCGGAGAGGGACAGGGCACAGATACGCAGTATTTT.

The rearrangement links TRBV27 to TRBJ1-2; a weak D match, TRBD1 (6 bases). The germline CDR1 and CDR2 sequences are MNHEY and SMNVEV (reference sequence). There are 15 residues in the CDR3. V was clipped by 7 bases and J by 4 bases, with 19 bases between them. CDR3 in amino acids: CASIRKQGDVYGYTF. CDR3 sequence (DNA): TGTGCCAGCATCCGAAAACAGGGTGATGTCTATGGCTACACCTTC.

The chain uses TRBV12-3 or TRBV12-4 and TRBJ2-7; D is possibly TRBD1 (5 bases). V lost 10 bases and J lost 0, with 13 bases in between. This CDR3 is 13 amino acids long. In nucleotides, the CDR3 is TGTGCCAACAGGCCGAGCGCCTCCTACGAGCAGTACTTC. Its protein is CANRPSASYEQYF.

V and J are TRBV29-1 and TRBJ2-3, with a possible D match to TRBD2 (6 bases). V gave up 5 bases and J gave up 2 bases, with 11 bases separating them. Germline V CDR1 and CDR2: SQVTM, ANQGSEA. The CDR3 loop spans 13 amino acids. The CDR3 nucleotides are TGCAGCGTTAGAGGCGGGACCACAGATACGCAGTATTTT. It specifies CSVRGGTTDTQYF.

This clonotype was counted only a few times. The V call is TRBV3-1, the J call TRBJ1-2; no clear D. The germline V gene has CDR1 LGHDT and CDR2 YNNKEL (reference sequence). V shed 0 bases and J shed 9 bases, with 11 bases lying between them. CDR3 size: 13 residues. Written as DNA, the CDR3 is TGTGCCAGCAGCCAAGATCGCCAAGACCGCTACACCTTC. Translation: CASSQDRQDRYTF. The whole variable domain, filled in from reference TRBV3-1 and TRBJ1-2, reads DTAVSQTPKYLVTQMGNDKSIKCEQNLGHDTMYWYKQDSKKFLKIMFSYNNKELIINETVPNRFSPKSPDKAHLNLHINSLELGDSAVYFCASSQDRQDRYTFGSGTRLTVV.

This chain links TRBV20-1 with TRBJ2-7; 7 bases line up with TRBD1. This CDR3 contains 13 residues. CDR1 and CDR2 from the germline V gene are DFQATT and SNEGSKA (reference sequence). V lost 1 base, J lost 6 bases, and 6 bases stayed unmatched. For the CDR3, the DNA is TGCAGTGCTAGAGGGGGACAGTATGGCGAGCAGTACTTC. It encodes CSARGGQYGEQYF.

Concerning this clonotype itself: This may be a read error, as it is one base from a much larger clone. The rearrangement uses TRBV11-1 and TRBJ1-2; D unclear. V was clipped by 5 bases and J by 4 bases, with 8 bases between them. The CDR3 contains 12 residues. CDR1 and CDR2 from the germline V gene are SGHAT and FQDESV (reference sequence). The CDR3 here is CASSPEVYGYTF. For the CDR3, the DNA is TGTGCCAGCAGCCCGGAGGTCTATGGCTACACCTTC.

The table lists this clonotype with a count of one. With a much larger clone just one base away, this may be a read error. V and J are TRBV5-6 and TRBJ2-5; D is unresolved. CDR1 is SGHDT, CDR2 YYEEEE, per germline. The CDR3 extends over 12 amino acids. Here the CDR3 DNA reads TGTGCCGGCAGCTTGCTGCAAGAGACCCAGTACTTC. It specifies CAGSLLQETQYF.

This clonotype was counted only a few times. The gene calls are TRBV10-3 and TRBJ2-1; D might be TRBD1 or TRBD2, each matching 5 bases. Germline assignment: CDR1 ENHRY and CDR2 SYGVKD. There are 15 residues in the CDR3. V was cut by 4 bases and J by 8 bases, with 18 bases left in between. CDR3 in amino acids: CAISGGLAEGHEQFF. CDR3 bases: TGTGCCATCAGTGGCGGACTCGCTGAGGGGCATGAGCAGTTCTTC.

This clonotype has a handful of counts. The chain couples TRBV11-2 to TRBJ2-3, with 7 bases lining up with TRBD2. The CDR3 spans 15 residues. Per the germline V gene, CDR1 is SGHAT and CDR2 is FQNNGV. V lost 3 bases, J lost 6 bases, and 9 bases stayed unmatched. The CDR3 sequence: CASSLGGGPGDTQYF. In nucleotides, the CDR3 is TGTGCCAGCAGCTTGGGGGGAGGGCCGGGGGATACGCAGTATTTT.